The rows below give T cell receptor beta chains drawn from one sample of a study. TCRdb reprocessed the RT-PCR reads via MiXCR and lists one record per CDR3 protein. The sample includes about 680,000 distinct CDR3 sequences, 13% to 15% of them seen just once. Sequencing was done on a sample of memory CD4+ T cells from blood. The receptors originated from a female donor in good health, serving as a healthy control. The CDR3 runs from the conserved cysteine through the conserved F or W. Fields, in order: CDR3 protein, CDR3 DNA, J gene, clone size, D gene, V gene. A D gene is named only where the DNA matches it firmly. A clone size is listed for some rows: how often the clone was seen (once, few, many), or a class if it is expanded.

CASSQAGTGDKEQYF,TGCGCCAGCAGCCAGGCCGGGACAGGGGATAAGGAGCAGTACTTC,TRBJ2-7,.,TRBD1,TRBV4-1
CASSQATGLAGGRRRNEQFF,TGTGCCAGCAGCCAAGCAACGGGACTAGCGGGAGGAAGGAGGAGGAATGAGCAGTTCTTC,TRBJ2-1,.,TRBD2,TRBV3-1
CASTPLTGANYEQYF,TGTGCCAGCACCCCCCTCACTGGAGCAAACTACGAGCAGTACTTC,TRBJ2-7,many,.,TRBV7-6
CASSLTGSSEKLFF,TGCGCCAGCAGCCTTACAGGGAGTAGTGAAAAACTGTTTTTT,TRBJ1-4,.,.,TRBV4-3
CASSPQAGQGRGTGELFF,TGTGCCAGCTCACCCCAGGCCGGACAGGGACGGGGCACCGGGGAGCTGTTTTTT,TRBJ2-2,.,TRBD1,TRBV18
CSAREGGSSRETQYF,TGCAGTGCTAGAGAGGGGGGATCTTCTCGGGAGACCCAGTACTTC,TRBJ2-5,once,.,TRBV20-1
CASSLAISTGELFF,TGCGCCAGCAGCTTGGCGATTAGCACCGGGGAGCTGTTTTTT,TRBJ2-2,few,.,TRBV5-1
CASSLDVRVRGTQYF,TGCGCCAGCAGCTTGGATGTTAGGGTGCGAGGGACCCAGTACTTC,TRBJ2-5,few,.,TRBV5-1
CSASAGTGDTEAFF,TGCAGTGCTAGCGCCGGGACAGGGGACACTGAAGCTTTCTTT,TRBJ1-1,.,TRBD1,TRBV20-1
CASSYTGNQETQYF,TGTGCCAGCAGCTATACAGGAAATCAAGAGACCCAGTACTTC,TRBJ2-5,.,.,TRBV5-5
CAWRPDRGRTEAFF,TGTGCCTGGAGGCCGGACAGGGGAAGAACTGAAGCTTTCTTT,TRBJ1-1,few,TRBD1,TRBV30
CSARDPGQGGTEAFF,TGCAGTGCTAGAGATCCAGGACAGGGTGGGACTGAAGCTTTCTTT,TRBJ1-1,many,TRBD1,TRBV20-1
CASTRHRGRISAPHNEQFF,TGTGCCAGCACTAGACACAGGGGGCGTATTAGTGCCCCCCACAATGAGCAGTTCTTC,TRBJ2-1,few,TRBD1,TRBV2